The present T cell receptor (beta chain) was sequenced within a study of graft-versus-host responses after intestinal transplantation. Study as a whole: Recipients had transplants, and these were multivisceral, liver-intestinal, or isolated intestinal.

Some clones are missing from TCRdb's copy, which holds only in-frame ones; the method was immunoSEQ multiplex PCR. The sample carries about 110,000 clones, around 94% recorded once. This clone appeared a single time. Antigen unknown. Study results and limitations: Declines in HvG clones occurring early post-transplant were associated with peak circulating GvH clone levels.

This sequence was found in a human donor who was the organ donor for an intestinal transplant. The sequences come from unstimulated CD4+ T cells sorted from spleen or lymph node cells, collected before transplant.

CDR3 DNA sequence: TGCGCCAGCAGCGCGGGACTAGCGGGAAATCGGGAGCAGTACTTC. It yields the protein CASSAGLAGNREQYF. The chain recombines TRBV4-1 with TRBJ2-7, with 13 bases fitting TRBD2. The CDR3 runs 15 residues. V lost 5 bases to trimming and J lost 7 bases; unmatched junction nucleotides: 8. Germline CDR1 is MGHRA and CDR2 is YSYEKL.